This section outlines one T cell receptor (beta chain) sequence together with its context. This sample was taken from a study of PD-1 blockade in mismatch repair-deficient tumors. Study summary: Enrolled about 2013-2016, patients had progressing, pretreated mismatch repair-deficient cancers of approximately 13 types.

All patients were mismatch repair deficient, assessed by either PCR or immunohistochemistry. Germline V gene lookup returns CDR1 SGHDN and CDR2 FVKESK. This CDR3 has 12 residues. V was shortened by 7 bases and J by 1 base, with 6 bases between the two germline ends. Data came from immunoSEQ multiplex PCR; TCRdb stores just in-frame clones and leaves some out. The data show roughly 110,000 clones, with 65% to 80% seen just once and about 5.1% held by the top ten. The sample consisted of peripheral blood, taken approximately 64 weeks after starting pembrolizumab. The chain uses TRBV14 and TRBJ2-3; D uncertain. This sequence was found in an adult with mismatch repair-deficient cancer. The CDR3 here is CASTPRTDTQYF. In DNA form, the CDR3 reads TGTGCCAGCACCCCCCGCACAGATACGCAGTATTTT.